The 3 T cell receptor beta chains listed next were all sequenced from one sample in a study of OX40 agonist ivuxolimab in advanced cancers. TCRdb's copy holds only in-frame clones and misses some; the assay was immunoSEQ multiplex PCR. The repertoire consists of tens of thousands of clones, with 80% to 90% occurring once and the leading ten covering more than 0.3%. The source was CD4+ or CD8+ T cells sorted from blood, collected in a trial of the OX40 agonist ivuxolimab. The receptors here all came from an adult with an advanced solid tumor such as melanoma, head and neck, liver or kidney cancer.

V and J are TRBV11-3 and TRBJ1-1, with TRBD1 matching over 8 bases. Germline V gene sequence: CDR1 SGHNT, CDR2 YENEEA. There are 13 residues in the CDR3. The V gene end was trimmed by 5 bases and the J gene end by 5 bases; junction bases not matched to a gene: 4. The CDR3 is CASSKQGATEAFF. CDR3 DNA sequence: TGTGCCAGCAGCAAGCAGGGGGCTACTGAAGCTTTCTTT.

The chain employs TRBV6-6 and TRBJ2-1; D not certain. Germline values: CDR1 MNHNY, CDR2 SVGAGI (reference sequence). This CDR3 has 15 residues. V dropped 8 bases and J dropped 5 bases, with 19 bases sitting between them. DNA for the CDR3: TGTGCCAGCCGGTTCGGTGATACTGCGAACAATGAGCAGTTCTTC. Translated, it gives CASRFGDTANNEQFF.

This clone was recorded only once. V is TRBV27 and J is TRBJ2-1; TRBD2 agrees at 10 bases. V was pared by 0 bases and J by 1 base, with 3 bases of the junction left unmatched. Germline CDR1 is MNHEY and CDR2 is SMNVEV (reference sequence). The CDR3 loop spans 17 amino acids. In DNA form, the CDR3 reads TGTGCCAGCAGTTTATCGGGTAGCGGGAGGTCCTACAATGAGCAGTTCTTC. Protein product: CASSLSGSGRSYNEQFF.